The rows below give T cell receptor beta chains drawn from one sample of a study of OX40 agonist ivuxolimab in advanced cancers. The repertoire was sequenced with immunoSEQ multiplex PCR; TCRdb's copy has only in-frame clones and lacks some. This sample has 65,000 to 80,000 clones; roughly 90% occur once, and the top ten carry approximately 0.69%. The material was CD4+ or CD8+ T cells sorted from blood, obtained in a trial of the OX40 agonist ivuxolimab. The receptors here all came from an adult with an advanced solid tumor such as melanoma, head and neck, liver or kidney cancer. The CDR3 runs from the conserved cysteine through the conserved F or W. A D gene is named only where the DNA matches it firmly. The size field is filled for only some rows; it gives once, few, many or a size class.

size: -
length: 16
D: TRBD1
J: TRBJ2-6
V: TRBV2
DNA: TGTGCCAGCCGCCCATGGACAGGGACTGGGGCCAACGTCCTGACTTTC
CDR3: CASRPWTGTGANVLTF

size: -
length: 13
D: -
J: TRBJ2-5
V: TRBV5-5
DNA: TGTGCCAGCAGCTCGCAGACGGTCCGAAAGCAGTACTTC
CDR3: CASSSQTVRKQYF

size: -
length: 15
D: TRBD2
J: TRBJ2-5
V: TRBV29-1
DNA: TGCAGCGTTGAAGGGAGCGGGAGGGGGCTGGAGACCCAGTACTTC
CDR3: CSVEGSGRGLETQYF

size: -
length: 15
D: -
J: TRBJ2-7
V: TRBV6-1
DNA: TGTGCCAGCAGGGGGGCCACGGGCCCCTCGTACGAGCAGTACTTC
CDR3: CASRGATGPSYEQYF

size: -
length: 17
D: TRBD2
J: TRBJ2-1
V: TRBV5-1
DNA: TGCGCCAGCAGCTACAGATTAGCGGGAACCTCCATTGATGAGCAGTTCTTC
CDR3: CASSYRLAGTSIDEQFF

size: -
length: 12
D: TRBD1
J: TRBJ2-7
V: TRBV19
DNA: TGTGCCACCTCCGGACAGGTCGGGGAGCAGTACTTC
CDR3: CATSGQVGEQYF

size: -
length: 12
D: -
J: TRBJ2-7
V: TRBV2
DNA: TGTGCCAGCGGGCTGTCCTCCTACGAGCAGTACTTC
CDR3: CASGLSSYEQYF

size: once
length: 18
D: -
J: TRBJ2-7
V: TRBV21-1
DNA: TGTGCCAGCAGCAAAGACAGGTTGCGGGGACAGGCTTCCTACGAGCAGTACTTC
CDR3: CASSKDRLRGQASYEQYF

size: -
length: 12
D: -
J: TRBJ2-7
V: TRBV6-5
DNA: TGTGCCAGCAGTTACTGGATCTACGAGCAGTACTTC
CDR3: CASSYWIYEQYF

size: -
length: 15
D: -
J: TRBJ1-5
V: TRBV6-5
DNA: TGTGCCAGCAGTTACTCGCGGGGTGGGGGACAGCCCCAGCATTTT
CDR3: CASSYSRGGGQPQHF

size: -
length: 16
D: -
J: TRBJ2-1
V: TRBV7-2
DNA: TGTGCCAGCAGCTTAGGGGAGCAATACCCCGACAATGAGCAGTTCTTC
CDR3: CASSLGEQYPDNEQFF

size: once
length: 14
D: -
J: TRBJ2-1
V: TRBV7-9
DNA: TGTGCCAGCAGCTTAGTTCAGGGCTACAATGAGCAGTTCTTC
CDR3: CASSLVQGYNEQFF

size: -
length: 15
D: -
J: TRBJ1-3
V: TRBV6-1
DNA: TGTGCCAGCAGTGAGGGAACTTTCTCTGGAAACACCATATATTTT
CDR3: CASSEGTFSGNTIYF

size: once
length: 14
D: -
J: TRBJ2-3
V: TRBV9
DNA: TGTGCCAGCAATCCTAGCAGAATCACAGATACGCAGTATTTT
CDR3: CASNPSRITDTQYF

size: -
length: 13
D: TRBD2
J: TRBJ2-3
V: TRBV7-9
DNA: TGTGCCAGCAGGGCTAGCGGGACAGATACGCAGTATTTT
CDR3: CASRASGTDTQYF

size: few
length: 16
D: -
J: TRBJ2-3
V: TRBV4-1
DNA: TGCGCCAGCAGCCAAAGCGGAGGGACATCCTCAGATACGCAGTATTTT
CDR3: CASSQSGGTSSDTQYF

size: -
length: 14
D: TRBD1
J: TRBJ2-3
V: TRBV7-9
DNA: TGTGCCAGCAGCCCGCAAGGGGGCCCAGATACGCAGTATTTT
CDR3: CASSPQGGPDTQYF

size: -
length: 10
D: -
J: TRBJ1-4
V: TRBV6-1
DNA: TGTGCCAGCAGTGATGAAAAACTGTTTTTT
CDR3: CASSDEKLFF

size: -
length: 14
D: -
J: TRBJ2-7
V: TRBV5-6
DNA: TGTGCCAGCAGCTACCAAGGAGGTTCCTACGAGCAGTACTTC
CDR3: CASSYQGGSYEQYF

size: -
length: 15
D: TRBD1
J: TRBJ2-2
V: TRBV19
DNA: TGTGCCATACTTTCGGGACAGGGGGCCACCGGGGAGCTGTTTTTT
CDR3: CAILSGQGATGELFF

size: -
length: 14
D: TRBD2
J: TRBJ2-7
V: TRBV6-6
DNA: TGTGCCAGCAGCCAAACTAGCGGGAGAGGCGAGCAGTACTTC
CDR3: CASSQTSGRGEQYF

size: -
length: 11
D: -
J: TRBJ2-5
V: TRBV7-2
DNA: TGTGCCAGCAGCTTACAAGAGACCCAGTACTTC
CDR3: CASSLQETQYF

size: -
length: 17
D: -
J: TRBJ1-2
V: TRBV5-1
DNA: TGCGCCAGCAGCTTGAGCGGGGCCCTCAGGCCTCCTAATGGCTACACCTTC
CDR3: CASSLSGALRPPNGYTF

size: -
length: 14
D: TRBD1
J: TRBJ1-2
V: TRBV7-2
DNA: TGTGCCAGCAGCTTATACCAGGGGGGCTATGGCTACACCTTC
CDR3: CASSLYQGGYGYTF

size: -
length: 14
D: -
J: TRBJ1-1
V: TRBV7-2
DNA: TGTGCCAGCAGCTTGGGGGGGATGAACACTGAAGCTTTCTTT
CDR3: CASSLGGMNTEAFF

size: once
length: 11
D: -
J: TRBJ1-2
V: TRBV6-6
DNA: TGTGCCAGCAGTTCCACCGCCACGGTCGCCTTC
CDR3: CASSSTATVAF

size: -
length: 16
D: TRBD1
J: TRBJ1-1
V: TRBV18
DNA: TGTGCCAGCTCACAAAGTGGGACAGGGGGGAACACTGAAGCTTTCTTT
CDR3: CASSQSGTGGNTEAFF

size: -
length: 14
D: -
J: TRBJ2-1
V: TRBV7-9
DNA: TGTGCCAGCACCCCAGCGGGGACAGCGGATGAGCAGTTCTTC
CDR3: CASTPAGTADEQFF

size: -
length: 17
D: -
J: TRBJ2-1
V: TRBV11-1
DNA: TGTGCCAGCAGCTCCCTAGGGGTCGGTCACAAAGACAATGAGCAGTTCTTC
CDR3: CASSSLGVGHKDNEQFF

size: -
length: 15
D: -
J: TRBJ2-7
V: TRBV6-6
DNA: TGTGCCAGCTCCATACCCAGTGCGGGATCCTACGAGCAGTACTTC
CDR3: CASSIPSAGSYEQYF

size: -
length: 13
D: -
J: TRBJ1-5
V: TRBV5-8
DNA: TGTGCCAGCAGCTCGAGTGGGGATCAGCCCCAGCATTTT
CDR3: CASSSSGDQPQHF

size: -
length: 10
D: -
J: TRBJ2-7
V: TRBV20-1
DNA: TGCAGTGCTAGTCTCTCGGAGCAGTACTTC
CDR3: CSASLSEQYF

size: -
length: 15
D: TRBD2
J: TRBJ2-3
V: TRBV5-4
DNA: TGTGCCAGCAGCTTGGGCGGGAGAGTTGCAGATACGCAGTATTTT
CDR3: CASSLGGRVADTQYF

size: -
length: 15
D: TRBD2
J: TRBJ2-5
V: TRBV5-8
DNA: TGTGCCAGCAGCCCGGGACTAGGGGATCAAGAGACCCAGTACTTC
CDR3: CASSPGLGDQETQYF

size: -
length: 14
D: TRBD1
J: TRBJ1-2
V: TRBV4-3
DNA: TGCGCCAGCAGTCCGGACAGGGTTATATATGGCTACACCTTC
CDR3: CASSPDRVIYGYTF

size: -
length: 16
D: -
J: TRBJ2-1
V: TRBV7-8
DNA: TGTGCCAGCAGCACTTTGGGGAGCGTTGCCTACAATGAGCAGTTCTTC
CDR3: CASSTLGSVAYNEQFF

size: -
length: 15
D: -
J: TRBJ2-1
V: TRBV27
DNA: TGTGCCAGCAGTTTAGGACATAAGGCCCAGAGTGAGCAGTTCTTC
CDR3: CASSLGHKAQSEQFF

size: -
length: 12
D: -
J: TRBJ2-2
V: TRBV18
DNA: TGTGCCAGCTCACCAGGGCGGAGGGAGCTGTTTTTT
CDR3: CASSPGRRELFF

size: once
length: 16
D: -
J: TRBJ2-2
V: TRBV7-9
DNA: TGTGCCAGCAGCTTAGCCATGCCAGGGGGGACCGGGGAGCTGTTTTTT
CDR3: CASSLAMPGGTGELFF